This T cell receptor (beta chain) was sequenced during a study of cytomegalovirus exposure and HLA in healthy donors. Study outcomes and limitations: Rarity marked most TCR sequences, yet some public TCRs occurred in many donors.

With V trimmed by 6 bases and J by 1 base, 2 bases remained unmatched. CDR3 length: 15 residues. The germline CDR1 and CDR2 sequences are LNHDA and SQIVND (reference sequence). Assay used: immunoSEQ multiplex PCR; TCRdb lists only in-frame clones, some missing. The repertoire holds about 71,000 clones, 94% seen once, with 1% in the top ten. This clone was observed once. What it recognizes is unknown. This sequence originates from a young woman in good health and CMV-seronegative. Specimen: PBMCs. V is TRBV19 and J is TRBJ2-2; the match to TRBD1 covers 10 bases. The CDR3 nucleotides are TGTGCCAGTAGGACAGGGGGCGTGAACACCGGGGAGCTGTTTTTT. This codes for CASRTGGVNTGELFF.